The clone carrying this T cell receptor beta chain appeared many times. What it binds is unknown. V dropped 3 bases and J dropped 5; count of bases not matched to a gene: 4. CDR3 size: 15 residues. Germline V lookup: CDR1 SGHTA, CDR2 FQGNSA. The data derive from a study of CD8 T cells in ankylosing spondylitis. General study points: Characteristic of ankylosing spondylitis blood, it appeared, was a TCR beta motif comprising roughly 8 highly homologous variants. Researchers reportedly found disease-linked clones significantly enriched in matched ankylosing spondylitis synovial fluid. Disease-associated clones were CD8+ and fairly uncommon in peripheral blood.

Molecular-barcoded quantitative 5'-RACE produced these TCR beta libraries. TCRdb fed the 5' RACE reads into MiXCR, producing one record per CDR3 protein. The sample holds roughly 160,000 distinct CDR3 sequences, around a tenth seen once. The sequenced material came from blood, either unsorted or a sorted T cell fraction (not recorded which). The chain couples TRBV7-2 to TRBJ2-1, with TRBD2 matching over 10 bases. This sequence was found in a female donor with ankylosing spondylitis or in good health (not recorded which). The CDR3 protein is CASSLASGSDNEQFF. Written as DNA, the CDR3 is TGTGCCAGCAGCTTGGCTAGCGGGAGTGACAATGAGCAGTTCTTC.